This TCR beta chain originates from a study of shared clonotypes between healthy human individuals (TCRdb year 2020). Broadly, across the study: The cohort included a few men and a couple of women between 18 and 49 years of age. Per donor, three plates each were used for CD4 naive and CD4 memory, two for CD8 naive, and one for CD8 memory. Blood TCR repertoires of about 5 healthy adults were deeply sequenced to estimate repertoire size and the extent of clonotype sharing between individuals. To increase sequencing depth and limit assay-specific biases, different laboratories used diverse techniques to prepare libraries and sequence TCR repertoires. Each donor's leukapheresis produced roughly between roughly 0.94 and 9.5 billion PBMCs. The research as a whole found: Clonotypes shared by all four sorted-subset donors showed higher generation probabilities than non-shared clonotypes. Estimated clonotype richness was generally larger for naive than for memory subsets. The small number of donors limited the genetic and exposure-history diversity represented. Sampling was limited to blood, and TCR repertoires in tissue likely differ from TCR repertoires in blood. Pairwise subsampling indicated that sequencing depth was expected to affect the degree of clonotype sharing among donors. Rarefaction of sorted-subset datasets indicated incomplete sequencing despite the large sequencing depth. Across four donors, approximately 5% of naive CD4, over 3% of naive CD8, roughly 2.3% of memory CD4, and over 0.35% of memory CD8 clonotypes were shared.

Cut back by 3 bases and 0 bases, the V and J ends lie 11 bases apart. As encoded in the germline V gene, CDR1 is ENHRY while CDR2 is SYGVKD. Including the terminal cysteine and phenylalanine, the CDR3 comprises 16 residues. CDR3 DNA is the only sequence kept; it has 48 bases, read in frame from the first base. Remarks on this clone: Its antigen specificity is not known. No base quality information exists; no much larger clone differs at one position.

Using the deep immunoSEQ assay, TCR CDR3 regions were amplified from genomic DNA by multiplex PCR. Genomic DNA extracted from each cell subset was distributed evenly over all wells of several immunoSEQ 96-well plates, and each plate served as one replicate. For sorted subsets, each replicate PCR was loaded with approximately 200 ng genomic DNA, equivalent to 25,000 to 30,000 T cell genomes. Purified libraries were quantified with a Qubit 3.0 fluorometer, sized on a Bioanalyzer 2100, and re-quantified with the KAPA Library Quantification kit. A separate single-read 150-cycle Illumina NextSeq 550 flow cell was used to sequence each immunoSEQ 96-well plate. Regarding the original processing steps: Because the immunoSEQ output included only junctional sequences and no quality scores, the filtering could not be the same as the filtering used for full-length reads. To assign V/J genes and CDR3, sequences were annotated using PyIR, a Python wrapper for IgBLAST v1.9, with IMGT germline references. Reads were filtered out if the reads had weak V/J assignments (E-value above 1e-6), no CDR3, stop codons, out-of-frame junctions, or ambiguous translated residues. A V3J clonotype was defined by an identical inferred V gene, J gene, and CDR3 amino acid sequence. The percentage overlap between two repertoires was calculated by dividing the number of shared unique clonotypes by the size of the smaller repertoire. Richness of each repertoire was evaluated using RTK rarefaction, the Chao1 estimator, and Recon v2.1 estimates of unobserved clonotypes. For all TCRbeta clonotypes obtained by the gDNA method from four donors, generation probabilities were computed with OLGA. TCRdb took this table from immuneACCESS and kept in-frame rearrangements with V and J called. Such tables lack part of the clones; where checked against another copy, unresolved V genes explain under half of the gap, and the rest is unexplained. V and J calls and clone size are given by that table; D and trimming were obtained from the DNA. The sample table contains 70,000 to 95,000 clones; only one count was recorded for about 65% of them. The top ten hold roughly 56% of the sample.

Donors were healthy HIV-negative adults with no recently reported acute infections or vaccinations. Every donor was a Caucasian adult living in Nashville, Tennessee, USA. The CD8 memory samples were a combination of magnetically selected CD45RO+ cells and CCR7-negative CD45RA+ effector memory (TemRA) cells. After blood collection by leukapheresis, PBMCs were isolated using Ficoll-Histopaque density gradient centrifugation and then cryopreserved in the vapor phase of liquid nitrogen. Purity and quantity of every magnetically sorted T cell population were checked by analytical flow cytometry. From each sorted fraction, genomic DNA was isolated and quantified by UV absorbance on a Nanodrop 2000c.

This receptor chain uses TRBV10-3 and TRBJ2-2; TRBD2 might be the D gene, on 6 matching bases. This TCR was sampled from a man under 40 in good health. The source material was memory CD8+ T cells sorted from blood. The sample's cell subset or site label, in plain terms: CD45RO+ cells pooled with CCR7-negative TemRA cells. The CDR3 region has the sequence CAISETGGSNTGELFF. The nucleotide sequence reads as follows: TGTGCCATCAGTGAAACCGGAGGGTCGAACACCGGGGAGCTGTTTTTT.